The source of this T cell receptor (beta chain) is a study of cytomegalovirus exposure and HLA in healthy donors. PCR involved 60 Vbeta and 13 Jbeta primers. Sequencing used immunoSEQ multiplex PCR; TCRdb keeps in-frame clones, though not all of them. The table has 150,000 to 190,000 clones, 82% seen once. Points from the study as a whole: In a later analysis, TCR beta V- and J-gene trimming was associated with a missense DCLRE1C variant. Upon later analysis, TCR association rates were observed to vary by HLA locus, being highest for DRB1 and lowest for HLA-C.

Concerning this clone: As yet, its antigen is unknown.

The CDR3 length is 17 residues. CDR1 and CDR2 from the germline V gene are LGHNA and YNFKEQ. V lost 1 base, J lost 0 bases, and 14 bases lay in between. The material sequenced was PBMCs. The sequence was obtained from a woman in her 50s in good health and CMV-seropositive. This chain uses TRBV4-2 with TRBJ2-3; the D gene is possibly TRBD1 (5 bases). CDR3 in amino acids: CASSQVHRQSSTDTQYF. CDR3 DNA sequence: TGTGCCAGCAGCCAAGTTCATCGACAGTCTAGCACAGATACGCAGTATTTT.